Below are 9 T cell receptor beta chains sequenced from a single sample in a study of T cells in localized non-small cell lung cancer. The repertoire was sequenced with immunoSEQ multiplex PCR; TCRdb's copy has only in-frame clones and lacks some. Seen here are more than 15,000 clones, approximately 85% observed once, and the top ten hold roughly a quarter. The starting material was peripheral blood, obtained before any cancer treatment. The receptors were gathered from a male donor older than 55 with stage I lung adenocarcinoma.

This chain joins TRBV7-2 and TRBJ1-5; D gene uncertain. The CDR3 is made up of 13 amino acids. Per germline, CDR1 SGHTA and CDR2 FQGNSA. V was trimmed by 1 base and J by 1 base, leaving 2 bases between them. CDR3 amino acids: CASSLVSNQPQHF. The CDR3 region has the DNA TGTGCCAGCAGCTTAGTAAGCAATCAGCCCCAGCATTTT.

CDR3 in DNA: TGTGCCAGCAGCCCAGGAGGAGGGGGTGCCTACGAGCAGTACTTC. This sequence encodes CASSPGGGGAYEQYF. This sequence joins TRBV7-6 and TRBJ2-7; D may correspond to TRBD1 or TRBD2 (6 bases each). V lost 5 bases, J lost 2 bases, and 16 bases lay in between. CDR1 is SGHVS, CDR2 FNYEAQ, per germline. The CDR3 consists of 15 residues.

V usage is TRBV5-4 and J usage is TRBJ2-3; D might be TRBD2 (6 bases). The germline V gene encodes CDR1 SGHNT and CDR2 YYREEE (reference sequence). The CDR3 is made up of 15 amino acids. V dropped 0 bases and J dropped 0 bases, with 8 bases sitting between them. The CDR3 coding sequence is TGTGCCAGCAGCTTGGGGGACTTCAGCACAGATACGCAGTATTTT. This encodes CASSLGDFSTDTQYF.

The J gene is TRBJ2-7, the V gene TRBV11-1; D remains unclear. Germline assignment: CDR1 SGHAT and CDR2 FQDESV (reference sequence). The CDR3 is 11 amino acids. V lost 5 bases and J 5 bases, leaving 7 bases between the germline ends. Written as DNA, the CDR3 is TGTGCCAGCAGCCGACGGGACGAGCAGTACTTC. This codes for CASSRRDEQYF. The variable domain in full, completed from reference TRBV11-1 and TRBJ2-7, reads EAEVAQSPRYKITEKSQAVAFWCDPISGHATLYWYRQILGQGPELLVQFQDESVVDDSQLPKDRFSAERLKGVDSTLKIQPAELGDSAMYLCASSRRDEQYFGPGTRLTVT.

This clone was seen a few times. The gene calls are TRBV11-1 and TRBJ1-2, with 8 bases aligning to TRBD1. The length of the CDR3 is 13 residues. Per germline, CDR1 SGHAT and CDR2 FQDESV (reference sequence). V shed 1 base, J shed 6 bases, and the junction held 1 base outside the gene matches. Here the CDR3 reads CASSLGDRNGYTF. As DNA, the CDR3 is TGTGCCAGCAGCTTAGGGGACAGGAATGGCTACACCTTC. The full variable domain, rest sourced from reference TRBV11-1 and TRBJ1-2, is EAEVAQSPRYKITEKSQAVAFWCDPISGHATLYWYRQILGQGPELLVQFQDESVVDDSQLPKDRFSAERLKGVDSTLKIQPAELGDSAMYLCASSLGDRNGYTFGSGTRLTVV.

The table lists this clone with a count of one. The V call is TRBV28, the J call TRBJ1-2, with unresolved D. V lost 7 bases and J 4 bases, leaving 13 bases between the germline ends. The germline V gene encodes CDR1 MDHEN and CDR2 SYDVKM. The CDR3 is 13 amino acids. CDR3 coding DNA: TGTGCCAGCACCACCGCGCAAACCTATGGCTACACCTTC. Amino acid sequence: CASTTAQTYGYTF.

The chain links TRBV18 to TRBJ2-1; D remains unclear. The germline V and J ends were trimmed by 3 bases and 8 bases, with 11 bases remaining between them. The CDR3 consists of 13 residues. The germline V gene encodes CDR1 KGHSH and CDR2 LQKENI. The CDR3: CASSPYLEDEQFF. CDR3 bases: TGTGCCAGCTCACCCTATCTAGAGGATGAGCAGTTCTTC.

This clone was observed a few times. The rearrangement uses TRBV7-8 and TRBJ1-2; 7 bases are a match to TRBD1. In germline, CDR1 is SGHVS, CDR2 FQNEAQ. V gave up 6 bases and J gave up 7 bases; unmatched junction bases: 8. The CDR3 covers 13 residues. This CDR3 reads CASRKQGDGGYTF. In DNA, the CDR3 is TGTGCCAGCAGAAAGCAGGGGGATGGTGGCTACACCTTC. Combining the CDR3 with reference TRBV7-8 and TRBJ1-2 gives the whole variable domain GAGVSQSPRYKVAKRGQDVALRCDPISGHVSLFWYQQALGQGPEFLTYFQNEAQLDKSGLPSDRFFAERPEGSVSTLKIQRTQQEDSAVYLCASRKQGDGGYTFGSGTRLTVV.

The CDR3 DNA is TGTGCCAGCAGTTCCCCCCACCTTGGGGACAGAGCCTACGAGCAGTACTTC. Its protein product is CASSSPHLGDRAYEQYF. The chain couples TRBV28 to TRBJ2-7, with 7 nucleotides matching TRBD1. J gave up 2 bases and V 4 bases, and 14 bases lay outside the gene matches. This CDR3 spans 17 amino acids. Germline CDR1 and CDR2: MDHEN and SYDVKM.